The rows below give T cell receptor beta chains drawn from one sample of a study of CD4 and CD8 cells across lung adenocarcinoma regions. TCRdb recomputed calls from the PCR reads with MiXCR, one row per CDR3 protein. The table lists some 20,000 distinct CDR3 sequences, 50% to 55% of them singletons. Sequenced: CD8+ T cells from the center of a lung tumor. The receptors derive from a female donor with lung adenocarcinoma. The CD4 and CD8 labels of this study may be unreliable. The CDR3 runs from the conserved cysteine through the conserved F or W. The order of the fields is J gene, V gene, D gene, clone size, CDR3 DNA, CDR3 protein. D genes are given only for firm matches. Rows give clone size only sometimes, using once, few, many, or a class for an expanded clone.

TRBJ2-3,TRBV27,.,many,TGTGGCAGCGGTCCCCCAGATACGCAGTATTTC,CGSGPPDTQYF
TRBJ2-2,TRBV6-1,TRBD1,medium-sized,TGTGCCAGCAGTGAGAGAGGGGGCGCGAACACCGGGGAGCTGTTTTTT,CASSERGGANTGELFF
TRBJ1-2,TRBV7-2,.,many,TGTGCCAGCAGCCAGACAGAGAACTTTAACTATGGCTACACCTTC,CASSQTENFNYGYTF
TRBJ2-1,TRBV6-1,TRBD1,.,TGTGCCAGCAGGGAGCAGGGGGCCTCCTACAATGAGCAGTTCTTC,CASREQGASYNEQFF
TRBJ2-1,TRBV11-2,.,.,TGTGCCAGCAGCTTAGTTAGGGGCCCTCTCGAGCAGTTCTTC,CASSLVRGPLEQFF
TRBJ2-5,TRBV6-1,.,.,TGTGCCAGCACGGGCCACGGGGGCAGGGCCCAAAACACCCAGTACTTC,CASTGHGGRAQNTQYF
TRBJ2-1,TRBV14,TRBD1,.,TGTGCCAGCAGCCGAAACAGGGGGCGGGATGAGCAGTTCTTC,CASSRNRGRDEQFF
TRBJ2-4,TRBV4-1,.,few,TGCGCCAGCAGCCAAGTTTTAGACAGCCACACCAAAAACATTCAGTACTTC,CASSQVLDSHTKNIQYF
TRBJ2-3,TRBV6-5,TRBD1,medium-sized,TGTGCCAGCAGTCACAATACCGGGACAGGGGAGTATTTT,CASSHNTGTGEYF
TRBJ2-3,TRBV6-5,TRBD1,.,TGTGCCAGCAGTTTCCGGGACAGGGGGCATGGCGGGGCGCAGTATTTT,CASSFRDRGHGGAQYF
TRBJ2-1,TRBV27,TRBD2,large,TGTGCCAGTACTAGCGGGAGGGTCGGGAATGAGCAGTTCTTC,CASTSGRVGNEQFF
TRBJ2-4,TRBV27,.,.,TGTGCCAGCAGGCAGCGGGTGGGACCCACAAACATTCAGTACTTC,CASRQRVGPTNIQYF
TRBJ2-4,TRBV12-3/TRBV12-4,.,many,TGTGCCAGCAGTTGGTCAGGGAAAGCCAAAAACATTCAGTACTTC,CASSWSGKAKNIQYF
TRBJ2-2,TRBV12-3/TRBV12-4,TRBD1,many,TGTGCCAGCAGCGGACAGGGTAGGAACACCGGGGAGCTGTTTTTT,CASSGQGRNTGELFF
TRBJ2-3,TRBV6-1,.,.,TGTGCGGGCAGCCGGGGCCGAGACCCAGCTACGCAGTACTTT,CAGSRGRDPATQYF
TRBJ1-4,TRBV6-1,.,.,TGTGCCAGCAGCGACCCCCCAACTAATGAAAAACTGTTTTTT,CASSDPPTNEKLFF
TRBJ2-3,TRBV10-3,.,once,TGTGCGGGGCGTGGATCGGGGAATACGCAGTATTTT,CAGRGSGNTQYF
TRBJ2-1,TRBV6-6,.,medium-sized,TGTGCCAGCAGTTACGCTTTGTCCAGGGGTTTTAATGAGCAGTTCTTC,CASSYALSRGFNEQFF
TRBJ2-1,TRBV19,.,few,TGTGCCAGTAAAATCAGGAGCTCCTACAATGAGCAGTTCTTC,CASKIRSSYNEQFF
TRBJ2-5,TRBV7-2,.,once,TGTGCCAGCAGCACAACGGGGGACAAAGAGACCCAGTACTTC,CASSTTGDKETQYF
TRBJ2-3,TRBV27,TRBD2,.,TGTGCCAGCAGTTTAGAGCGGGGGAGCACAGATACGCAGTATTTT,CASSLERGSTDTQYF
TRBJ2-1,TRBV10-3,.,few,TGTGCCATCAGTGAAGGGACCCTCACGGATGAGCAGTTCTTC,CAISEGTLTDEQFF
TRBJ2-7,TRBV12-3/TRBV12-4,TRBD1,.,TGTGCCAGCAGTTTTGCGGGGACAGGGGGCCCTGACCCAGATACGCAGTACTTC,CASSFAGTGGPDPDTQYF
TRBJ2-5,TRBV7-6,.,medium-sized,TGTGCCAGCAGCTTCCAACAGGGGACCCAGTACTTC,CASSFQQGTQYF
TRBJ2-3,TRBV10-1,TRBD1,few,TGCGCCAGCAGTGACTATCAGGGGGCTGCGGATACGCAGTATTTT,CASSDYQGAADTQYF
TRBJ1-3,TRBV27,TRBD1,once,TGTGCCAGCAGATTGACAGGGAGCGACACCATATATTTT,CASRLTGSDTIYF
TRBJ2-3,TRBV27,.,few,TGTGCCGGCGGTCCTCAAGATACGCAGTATTTC,CAGGPQDTQYF
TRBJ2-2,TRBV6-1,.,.,TGTGCCAGCAGTGAAGCGGTCGAGAACACCGGGGAGCTGTTTTTT,CASSEAVENTGELFF
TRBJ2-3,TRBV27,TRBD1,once,TGTGCCAGCAGGCAGGGGGTCGGAGACACAGATACGCAGTATTTC,CASRQGVGDTDTQYF
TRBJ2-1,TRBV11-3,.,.,TGTGCCAGCAGCTTAGATCGCGGGGCCGGGTACAATGAGCAGTTCTTC,CASSLDRGAGYNEQFF
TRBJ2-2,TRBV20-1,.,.,TGCAGTGCTAGAGAACTACTAGCAAGCGCCGGGGAGCTGTTTTTT,CSARELLASAGELFF
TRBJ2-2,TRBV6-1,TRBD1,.,TGTGCCAGCAGTGATCCACTCAAAGGGGGCAGGACCGGGACGCTGTTTTTT,CASSDPLKGGRTGTLFF
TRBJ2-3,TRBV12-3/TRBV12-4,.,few,TGTGCCAGCAGTTTACGGGTAACGCAGTATTTT,CASSLRVTQYF
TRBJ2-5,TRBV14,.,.,TGTGCCAGCAGCCTCACGGGTCTCGGGGGCCGGGAAACAGAGACCCAGTACTTC,CASSLTGLGGRETETQYF
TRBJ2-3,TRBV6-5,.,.,TGTGCCAGCAGTAGCGCGAGTGTGAACACAGGTAAGCAGTATTTT,CASSSASVNTGKQYF
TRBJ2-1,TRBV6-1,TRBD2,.,TGTGCCAGCAGTCCTTGGGGCGGGAGGAAAGAGCAGTTCTTC,CASSPWGGRKEQFF
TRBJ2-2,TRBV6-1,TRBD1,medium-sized,TGTGCCAGCAGCTGGGGGGACAGGCAGACCGGGGAGCTGTTTTTT,CASSWGDRQTGELFF
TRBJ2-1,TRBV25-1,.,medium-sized,TGTGCCAGCATGGCGCCTAGCTACAATGAGCAGTTCTTC,CASMAPSYNEQFF
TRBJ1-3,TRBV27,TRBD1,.,TGTGCCAGCAACCAACTGCCAGGGGGCGTCTCTGGAAACACCATATATTTT,CASNQLPGGVSGNTIYF
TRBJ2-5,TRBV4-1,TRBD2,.,TGCGCGAGCAGCGGGGCCCGTGAACACGATACCCAGTACTTC,CASSGAREHDTQYF
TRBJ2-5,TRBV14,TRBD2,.,TGTGCCAGCAGCCAAGGGACTAGCGGACTAAGTAAAGAGACCCAGTACTTC,CASSQGTSGLSKETQYF
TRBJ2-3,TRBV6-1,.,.,TGTGCCGGCACGGGGCTGTCAGGGGCAAACACGCAGTACTTT,CAGTGLSGANTQYF
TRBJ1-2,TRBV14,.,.,TGTGCCAGCAGCCAAATATGGACAGCTGGGCAGGGGCTCAGCTATGGCTACACCTTC,CASSQIWTAGQGLSYGYTF
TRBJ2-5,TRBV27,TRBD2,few,TGTGCCAGCAGTTTTTGGGGTAGCGGGAGAGTACAAGAGACCCAGTACTTC,CASSFWGSGRVQETQYF
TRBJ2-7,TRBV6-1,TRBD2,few,TGTGCCAGCAGTGAAGGGCCAGCGGGAGTTTACGAGCAGTACTTC,CASSEGPAGVYEQYF